One sample yielded the 14 T cell receptor beta chains listed below, sequenced in a study of lymphopenia after photon versus proton radiotherapy. Some clones are missing from TCRdb's copy, which holds only in-frame ones; the method was immunoSEQ multiplex PCR. The sample carries about 58,000 clones, approximately 84% recorded once. The starting material was peripheral blood, obtained from a patient treated with proton-based radiotherapy. The receptors were sampled from a man between 60 and 70 years old with pancreatic cancer.

The V and J genes are TRBV30 and TRBJ1-5; D gene ambiguous. The V and J ends lost 3 bases and 0 bases respectively, with 6 bases between them. The germline gives CDR1 GTSNPN, CDR2 SVGIG (reference sequence). The CDR3 totals 13 residues. CDR3 DNA: TGTGCCTGGAGCTATTATAGCAATCAGCCCCAGCATTTT. Protein product: CAWSYYSNQPQHF.

This clone has only a few counts. The rearrangement links TRBV29-1 to TRBJ2-1, with D unclear. Trimming took off 0 bases at V and 6 bases at J, with 12 bases between the two ends. The V gene's germline CDR1 is SQVTM and CDR2 ANQGSEA. CDR3 size: 14 residues. CDR3 protein: CSVEEPGTGNEQFF. Written as DNA, the CDR3 is TGCAGCGTTGAAGAACCGGGTACGGGCAATGAGCAGTTCTTC.

The rearrangement uses TRBV20-1 and TRBJ1-2; D remains unclear. Germline values: CDR1 DFQATT, CDR2 SNEGSKA (reference sequence). V lost 1 base to trimming and J lost 10 bases, with 10 bases between them. The CDR3 extends over 11 amino acids. Written as DNA, the CDR3 is TGCAGTGCTAGAGGTCCCTTTGTCTACACCTTC. Amino acid sequence: CSARGPFVYTF.

The J gene is TRBJ1-2, the V gene TRBV19; D gene unclear. The CDR3 has 17 residues. V dropped 6 bases and J dropped 1 base, with 21 bases sitting between them. Per the germline V gene, CDR1 is LNHDA and CDR2 is SQIVND (reference sequence). The CDR3 protein is CASRNVRTTQINYGYTF. The CDR3 DNA sequence: TGTGCCAGTAGGAACGTACGGACGACCCAGATTAACTATGGCTACACCTTC.

This sequence joins TRBV11-3 and TRBJ2-1; D ambiguous. Germline V lookup: CDR1 SGHNT, CDR2 YENEEA. Trimming took 3 bases from V and 2 from J, leaving 8 bases between them. This CDR3 contains 14 residues. CDR3 loop: CASSFGRAYNEQFF. In DNA form, the CDR3 reads TGTGCCAGCAGCTTCGGACGTGCCTACAATGAGCAGTTCTTC. The whole variable domain, filled in from reference TRBV11-3 and TRBJ2-1, reads EAGVVQSPRYKIIEKKQPVAFWCNPISGHNTLYWYLQNLGQGPELLIRYENEEAVDDSQLPKDRFSAERLKGVDSTLKIQPAELGDSAVYLCASSFGRAYNEQFFGPGTRLTVL.

The chain couples TRBV6-6 to TRBJ2-2; D is perhaps TRBD1 or TRBD2 (5 bases each). Deletions cut 3 bases from V and 7 bases from J, with 15 bases between. Germline loops: CDR1 MNHNY, CDR2 SVGAGI (reference sequence). This CDR3 contains 15 residues. CDR3 bases: TGTGCCAGCAGTTATTCCCCCCCAGGGAGCGGGGAGCTGTTTTTT. Its protein product is CASSYSPPGSGELFF.

The rearrangement uses TRBV7-8 and TRBJ1-1; D gene uncertain. CDR3 length equals 15 residues. Germline V gene lookup returns CDR1 SGHVS and CDR2 FQNEAQ. The V end was cut by 5 bases, the J end by 5 bases, with 18 bases between. The CDR3 is CASSVRVPRRTEAFF. The CDR3 region has the DNA TGTGCCAGCAGCGTACGAGTTCCTCGAAGAACTGAAGCTTTCTTT.

This chain links TRBV28 with TRBJ1-3; possibly TRBD1 for D (6 bases). The CDR3 is made up of 15 amino acids. The germline CDR1 and CDR2 sequences are MDHEN and SYDVKM. Trimming removed 3 bases from V and 0 bases from J, with 9 bases in between. The CDR3, as DNA: TGTGCCAGCAGTTTGGGGGGCAGCTCTGGAAACACCATATATTTT. Amino acids: CASSLGGSSGNTIYF. The complete variable domain, with remaining parts taken from reference TRBV28 and TRBJ1-3, reads DVKVTQSSRYLVKRTGEKVFLECVQDMDHENMFWYRQDPGLGLRLIYFSYDVKMKEKGDIPEGYSVSREKKERFSLILESASTNQTSMYLCASSLGGSSGNTIYFGEGSWLTVV.

The chain carries TRBV10-3 and TRBJ2-1; D is ambiguous. The CDR3 sequence is 12 residues long. The V gene's germline CDR1 is ENHRY and CDR2 SYGVKD. With 6 bases removed from V and 8 bases from J, the gap between germline ends came to 11 bases. In nucleotides, the CDR3 is TGTGCCATCAGGACCTTCTTGGATGAGCAGTTCTTC. This gives the protein CAIRTFLDEQFF.

The chain joins TRBV13 to TRBJ2-7, with 9 bases aligning to TRBD1. Unmatched junction bases numbered 9, after V lost 5 bases and J lost 10 bases. This CDR3 has 13 amino acids. Germline V CDR1 and CDR2: PRHDT, FYEKMQ (reference sequence). As DNA, the CDR3 is TGTGCCAGCAGCCCGCCCAGACAGGGGGGTCAGTACTTC. Its protein is CASSPPRQGGQYF.

The gene calls are TRBV11-3 and TRBJ2-1; perhaps TRBD2 as D (6 bases). The ends were cut back, 5 bases at V and 4 bases at J, with 15 bases in the middle. CDR3 length equals 15 residues. Germline V CDR1 and CDR2: SGHNT, YENEEA. CDR3 nucleotide sequence: TGTGCCAGCAGCCCCCCGGGGGTAAAATACAATGAGCAGTTCTTC. This sequence encodes CASSPPGVKYNEQFF.

This rearrangement joins TRBV7-2 to TRBJ2-3; perhaps D is TRBD1 or TRBD2 (5 bases each). The CDR3 consists of 15 residues. Germline CDR1 and CDR2: SGHTA and FQGNSA. The V gene lost 9 bases and the J gene lost 6 bases, with 22 bases spanning the gap. The CDR3: CASTTGASQGDTQYF. The CDR3 DNA follows: TGTGCCAGTACGACCGGGGCAAGCCAAGGGGATACGCAGTATTTT.

This clone was detected only a few times. The rearrangement uses TRBV28 and TRBJ1-5, with 8 bases fitting TRBD1. Looked up from germline, CDR1 is MDHEN and CDR2 is SYDVKM. The CDR3 totals 17 residues. The junction had 7 bases not matched to a gene; V was cut back by 3 bases and J by 0 bases. This CDR3 is CASSFRGQVYSNQPQHF. CDR3 bases: TGTGCCAGCAGTTTCAGGGGACAGGTTTATAGCAATCAGCCCCAGCATTTT.

This clone showed up just once. The chain recombines TRBV28 with TRBJ1-2; D is undetermined. The CDR3 covers 12 residues. V lost 6 bases and J lost 0, with 5 bases in between. In germline, CDR1 is MDHEN, CDR2 SYDVKM. CDR3 DNA: TGTGCCAGCAGCCAAGCTAACTATGGCTACACCTTC. It specifies CASSQANYGYTF.